The present entry profiles one TCR beta chain with its context. The antigen is not known. This entry belongs to a study of T-cell memory formation after mild COVID-19. Study overall: Largely donor-specific sequence clusters came from a couple of donors. Study results and caveats: Contracting CD4+ clones were located mainly in CM and EM, and CD8+ clones in EMRA. Clones contracting over day 15 to 85 were CD4/CD8 balanced, with later expanders leaning CD4+.

Trimming stripped 6 bases from V and 7 bases from J, with 12 bases between. Germline V gene data show CDR1 as SGHTA and CDR2 as FQGNSA. This CDR3 spans 12 amino acids. TCR alpha and TCR beta cDNA libraries with sample barcodes and UMIs came from 5'RACE using constant-segment primers. TCRdb ran MiXCR on the 5' RACE reads and lists one entry per CDR3 protein. The sample yields around 450,000 distinct CDR3 sequences, roughly 26% seen once. Material for sequencing was PBMCs or a T cell subset sorted from them (not recorded which). The clonotype originates from an adult woman who had mild COVID-19 (a few samples of this study predate the infection). Cell type and time point are not known. J is TRBJ1-1 and V is TRBV7-2; D is ambiguous. The CDR3 region is CASSRDRGEAFF. CDR3 DNA sequence: TGTGCCAGCAGTCGAGACCGGGGTGAAGCTTTCTTT.